Below are 29 T cell receptor beta chains sequenced from a single sample in a study of cytomegalovirus exposure and HLA in healthy donors. PCR amplification relied on 60 Vbeta primers (plus 13 Jbeta primers). Assay used: immunoSEQ multiplex PCR; TCRdb lists only in-frame clones, some missing. Among more than 95,000 clones listed, roughly three quarters were seen once. Sequencing was done on a sample of PBMCs. The source is a young man in good health and CMV-seronegative.

The V gene is TRBV13, the J gene TRBJ1-1; possible D gene TRBD1, 5 bases. V lost 4 bases and J lost 0, with 12 bases in between. The CDR3 runs 15 residues. CDR1 and CDR2 (germline): PRHDT, FYEKMQ (reference sequence). The CDR3, as DNA: TGTGCCAGCAGCTACAGGACGTCCATGAACACTGAAGCTTTCTTT. This translates into CASSYRTSMNTEAFF.

The chain uses TRBV18 and TRBJ2-5; TRBD1 agrees at 7 bases. The CDR3 is 15 amino acids. With V trimmed by 4 bases and J by 1 base, 6 bases remained unmatched. Germline V lookup: CDR1 KGHSH, CDR2 LQKENI. CDR3 sequence: CASSLGQLPQETQYF. CDR3 nucleotide sequence: TGTGCCAGCTCACTGGGACAGCTCCCCCAAGAGACCCAGTACTTC.

There are a few counts of this clone. The chain couples TRBV11-2 to TRBJ2-1, with 7 bases aligning to TRBD1. Trimming at V came to 5 bases and at J to 8 bases, leaving 3 bases not matched to a gene. This CDR3 has 12 residues. Per germline, CDR1 SGHAT and CDR2 FQNNGV. The CDR3 loop reads CASSQTGHEQFF. Here the CDR3 DNA reads TGTGCCAGCAGCCAGACAGGGCATGAGCAGTTCTTC. Based on the CDR3 plus reference TRBV11-2 and TRBJ2-1, the full variable domain is EAGVAQSPRYKIIEKRQSVAFWCNPISGHATLYWYQQILGQGPKLLIQFQNNGVVDDSQLPKDRFSAERLKGVDSTLKIQPAKLEDSAVYLCASSQTGHEQFFGPGTRLTVL.

The chain uses TRBV5-8 and TRBJ1-5; weak D call: TRBD1 (5 bases). This CDR3 has 16 amino acids. Trimming took off 0 bases at V and 2 bases at J, with 12 bases between the two ends. The germline gives CDR1 SGHTS, CDR2 YDEGEE. CDR3 loop: CASSLAQGLGNQPQHF. The CDR3 coding sequence is TGTGCCAGCAGCTTGGCGCAGGGTCTAGGCAATCAGCCCCAGCATTTT.

The J gene is TRBJ2-7, the V gene TRBV9; TRBD1 aligns across 10 bases. Germline loops: CDR1 SGDLS, CDR2 YYNGEE. The CDR3 loop spans 14 amino acids. Trimming cost V 3 bases and J 5 bases; bases outside gene matches: 5. The CDR3, as DNA: TGTGCCAGCAGCGGGGGACAGGGGAGGCACGAGCAGTACTTC. Its translation: CASSGGQGRHEQYF.

V gene TRBV6-5 combines with J gene TRBJ1-1, with D maybe TRBD1 (5 bases). V gave up 6 bases and J gave up 11 bases, with 16 bases separating them. The CDR3 contains 12 residues. The V gene's germline CDR1 is MNHEY and CDR2 SVGAGI. CDR3: CASRPQGGGAFF. DNA for the CDR3: TGTGCCAGCAGGCCCCAGGGAGGTGGGGCTTTCTTT.

V usage is TRBV5-6 and J usage is TRBJ2-4; D is possibly TRBD1 (6 bases). The CDR3 has 13 residues. The germline V gene has CDR1 SGHDT and CDR2 YYEEEE. Trimming removed 1 base from V and 10 bases from J, with 12 bases in between. In nucleotides, the CDR3 is TGTGCCAGCAGCTTGAGGGGGAGTGGGATTCAGTACTTC. Residues: CASSLRGSGIQYF.

This clone was seen only once. This chain uses TRBV27 with TRBJ2-7; 12 nucleotides agree with TRBD2. This CDR3 contains 17 residues. Trimming at V came to 0 bases and at J to 7 bases, leaving 10 bases not matched to a gene. Germline V gene data show CDR1 as MNHEY and CDR2 as SMNVEV (reference sequence). The CDR3 region has the DNA TGTGCCAGCAGTTTATCTGCGCGACTAGCGGGAGCCGGGGAGCAGTACTTC. Translating it yields CASSLSARLAGAGEQYF.

V and J are TRBV29-1 and TRBJ1-1; a weak D match, TRBD1 (6 bases). Looked up from germline, CDR1 is SQVTM and CDR2 is ANQGSEA. The CDR3 sequence is 13 residues long. V was pared by 7 bases and J by 3 bases, with 15 bases between. CDR3 in amino acids: CSAGTWGDTEAFF. In DNA form, the CDR3 reads TGCAGCGCCGGGACATGGGGAGACACTGAAGCTTTCTTT.

This chain links TRBV4-3 with TRBJ1-3; TRBD1 matches 7 bases. The germline gives CDR1 LGHNA, CDR2 YSLEER. With V trimmed by 0 bases and J by 4 bases, 6 bases remained unmatched. The CDR3 covers 16 residues. CDR3 in amino acids: CASSQERGLLGNTIYF. The CDR3 bases are TGCGCCAGCAGCCAAGAAAGGGGGCTATTAGGAAACACCATATATTTT.

This clone was detected a few times. The rearrangement links TRBV19 to TRBJ1-4; TRBD1 matches at 9 bases. This CDR3 contains 16 residues. Germline assignment: CDR1 LNHDA and CDR2 SQIVND (reference sequence). V lost 5 bases to trimming and J lost 2 bases; unmatched junction nucleotides: 6. CDR3 nucleotides: TGTGCCAGTAGTTTTCGGACAGGGGACACTAATGAAAAACTGTTTTTT. This translates into CASSFRTGDTNEKLFF.

The V gene is TRBV6-5, the J gene TRBJ2-2; possible D gene TRBD1, 5 bases. The CDR3 runs to 16 residues. Deletions cut 2 bases from V and 6 bases from J, with 16 bases between. Germline CDR1 reads MNHEY; CDR2 reads SVGAGI. In DNA form, the CDR3 reads TGTGCCAGCAGTTACAATAGCCAGGGAAGATCCGGGGAGCTGTTTTTT. It encodes CASSYNSQGRSGELFF.

This clone has only one observation. J is TRBJ2-1 and V is TRBV29-1; 10 bases are a match to TRBD2. Unmatched junction bases numbered 6, after V lost 6 bases and J lost 4 bases. Germline CDR1 SQVTM, CDR2 ANQGSEA. This CDR3 has 14 residues. CDR3 amino acids: CSVRTSGNYNEQFF. CDR3 DNA: TGCAGCGTCCGTACTAGCGGGAATTACAATGAGCAGTTCTTC.

This chain joins TRBV12-5 and TRBJ2-4; weak D call: TRBD2 (5 bases). The CDR3 totals 15 residues. Germline values: CDR1 LGHNT, CDR2 FRNRAP. V was pared by 4 bases and J by 3 bases, with 13 bases between. Written as DNA, the CDR3 is TGTGCTAGTGGTTCCGAGGGCCCTGGCAAAAACATTCAGTACTTC. This gives the protein CASGSEGPGKNIQYF.

This clone was observed a few times. The chain uses TRBV30 and TRBJ2-1; D may be TRBD2 (6 bases). Germline V gives CDR1 GTSNPN, CDR2 SVGIG (reference sequence). The CDR3 consists of 17 residues. V was pared by 3 bases and J by 0 bases, with 18 bases between. CDR3 DNA sequence: TGTGCCTGGAGCCTGAAAGCTCTAGCGCTCTCCTACAATGAGCAGTTCTTC. This sequence encodes CAWSLKALALSYNEQFF.

The rearrangement uses TRBV11-3 and TRBJ1-1; D is possibly TRBD1 (5 bases). The CDR3 runs 12 residues. The V end was cut by 4 bases, the J end by 11 bases, with 14 bases between. Germline V gene sequence: CDR1 SGHNT, CDR2 YENEEA. The CDR3 region is CASSSSGGRAFF. The CDR3 nucleotides read TGTGCCAGCAGCTCCTCGGGGGGGAGGGCTTTCTTT.

The chain recombines TRBV7-9 with TRBJ1-6; perhaps TRBD1 as D (6 bases). CDR3 length: 16 amino acids. Trimming removed 5 bases at V and 1 base at J, with 12 bases between. Germline V gene lookup returns CDR1 SEHNR and CDR2 FQNEAQ (reference sequence). CDR3 sequence (DNA): TGTGCCAGCAGCCAAGGACAGATGTCCTATAATTCACCCCTCCACTTT. Residues: CASSQGQMSYNSPLHF.

This chain connects TRBV15 to TRBJ1-1; D is perhaps TRBD1 (6 bases). V lost 8 bases to trimming and J lost 2 bases, with 15 bases between them. This CDR3 has 14 amino acids. Germline V lookup: CDR1 LNHNV, CDR2 YYDKDF (reference sequence). CDR3 region: CATSKGRGNTEAFF. In DNA, the CDR3 is TGTGCCACCTCTAAGGGCAGGGGCAACACTGAAGCTTTCTTT.

The V call is TRBV6-5, the J call TRBJ2-7, with a tentative D call TRBD2 (7 bases). In germline, CDR1 is MNHEY, CDR2 SVGAGI. This CDR3 has 16 amino acids. Trimming took off 4 bases at V and 6 bases at J, with 22 bases between the two ends. The CDR3 DNA follows: TGTGCCAGCAGTTTATCCTGGGGTAGGGGGAGGGGCGAGCAGTACTTC. This translates into CASSLSWGRGRGEQYF.

V usage is TRBV5-4 and J usage is TRBJ1-4; D remains ambiguous. Germline CDR1 is SGHNT and CDR2 is YYREEE (reference sequence). The CDR3 has 15 amino acids. V lost 4 bases to trimming and J lost 0 bases, with 10 bases between them. The CDR3 DNA reads as TGTGCCAGCAGCGGCGGGAGAACAACTAATGAAAAACTGTTTTTT. Its translation is CASSGGRTTNEKLFF.

This clone was recorded a few times. The gene calls are TRBV15 and TRBJ1-5; the match to TRBD1 covers 8 bases. Looked up from germline, CDR1 is LNHNV and CDR2 is YYDKDF (reference sequence). V gave up 3 bases and J gave up 1 base; unmatched junction bases: 5. The CDR3 runs to 16 residues. CDR3 region: CATSRDRVISNQPQHF. CDR3 nucleotide sequence: TGTGCCACCAGCAGGGACAGGGTAATAAGCAATCAGCCCCAGCATTTT. The full variable domain, in which reference TRBV15 and TRBJ1-5 provide the parts outside the CDR3, is DAMVIQNPRYQVTQFGKPVTLSCSQTLNHNVMYWYQQKSSQAPKLLFHYYDKDFNNEADTPDNFQSRRPNTSFCFLDIRSPGLGDTAMYLCATSRDRVISNQPQHFGDGTRLSIL.

This chain uses TRBV19 with TRBJ1-4, with D hard to call. This CDR3 region has 14 residues. Germline V gene lookup returns CDR1 LNHDA and CDR2 SQIVND (reference sequence). Deletions cut 2 bases from V and 3 bases from J, with 7 bases between. In DNA form, the CDR3 reads TGTGCCAGTAGTATAAGGGAGGCTAATGAAAAACTGTTTTTT. It encodes CASSIREANEKLFF.

The chain is built from TRBV4-3 and TRBJ2-5; 10 bases agree with TRBD2. Germline trimming cut 0 bases from V and 5 bases from J; bases unmatched to any gene: 9. This CDR3 has 17 amino acids. Germline V lookup: CDR1 LGHNA, CDR2 YSLEER. The CDR3 sequence is CASSQDVPSGSGETQYF. The CDR3 nucleotides read TGCGCCAGCAGCCAAGACGTCCCTAGCGGGAGTGGGGAGACCCAGTACTTC.

The CDR3 sequence: CASSPAGGRTSGYTF. In nucleotides, the CDR3 is TGCGCCAGCAGCCCCGCTGGGGGGAGAACAAGCGGCTACACCTTC. The V call is TRBV4-3, the J call TRBJ1-2, with D maybe TRBD1 (5 bases). The CDR3 has 15 residues. Between the trimmed V and J ends, which lost 4 bases and 8 bases, there was a span of 20 bases. CDR1 and CDR2 (germline): LGHNA, YSLEER.

The rearrangement joins TRBV7-2 to TRBJ2-3; a possible D gene is TRBD1 (6 bases). V lost 3 bases and J lost 5, with 12 bases in between. Looked up from germline, CDR1 is SGHTA and CDR2 is FQGNSA. The CDR3 covers 14 residues. The CDR3 region is CASSLDSRRDTQYF. The CDR3 coding sequence is TGTGCCAGCAGCTTGGACAGCCGGAGAGATACGCAGTATTTT.

This chain links TRBV7-3 with TRBJ2-7; 12 bases match TRBD2. The trim removed 2 bases at V and 6 bases at J, leaving 5 bases unmatched. CDR1 and CDR2 (germline): SGHTA, FQGTGA. The CDR3 is 15 residues long. The CDR3 nucleotides read TGTGCCAGCAGCTTACTTGGACTAGCGGGATCCGAGCAGTACTTC. This encodes CASSLLGLAGSEQYF.

The chain carries TRBV7-3 and TRBJ2-7; unclear D gene. Trimming pared 5 bases from V and 6 bases from J, leaving 14 bases between. The CDR3 totals 13 residues. Germline V gene sequence: CDR1 SGHTA, CDR2 FQGTGA. The CDR3 coding sequence is TGTGCCAGCAGCCCCGGGTCCGGCGGCGAGCAGTACTTC. Amino acids: CASSPGSGGEQYF.

J is TRBJ2-2 and V is TRBV11-1; TRBD2 aligns across 12 bases. Trimming took 5 bases from V and 4 from J; bases not matched to a gene: 5. CDR3 length: 16 residues. Germline V gives CDR1 SGHAT, CDR2 FQDESV (reference sequence). DNA for the CDR3: TGTGCCAGCAGCAGACTAGCGGGAGATATCACCGGGGAGCTGTTTTTT. Protein sequence: CASSRLAGDITGELFF.

The chain has TRBV29-1 and TRBJ1-2; 11 bases fit TRBD1. Unmatched junction bases numbered 7, after V lost 4 bases and J lost 6 bases. CDR1 and CDR2 from the germline V gene are SQVTM and ANQGSEA. The CDR3 contains 14 residues. CDR3 sequence reads: CSVGGGQGADGYTF. The CDR3 coding sequence is TGCAGCGTTGGGGGCGGACAGGGGGCAGATGGCTACACCTTC.